The 28 T cell receptor beta chains below all came from one sample that was sequenced in a study of T cell clonality in common variable immunodeficiency. Clones were read by immunoSEQ multiplex PCR, and TCRdb kept only the in-frame ones, dropping some. The table records fewer than 50,000 clones without singletons, the ten largest covering roughly 0.66%. Sequenced: peripheral blood mononuclear cells. The origin of the receptors is a person aged 18-69 years in good health.

This clone was observed at least ten times. Here the CDR3 reads CASSYGTSEQYF. The sequenced CDR3 bases are TGTGCCAGCAGTTACGGGACTAGCGAG. V and J are TRBV6-2 or TRBV6-3 and TRBJ2-7; 8 bases match TRBD2. The read is 3 residues too short to cover the CDR3 end, so that end is filled in from the germline J gene. Germline CDR1 reads MNHEY; CDR2 reads SVGEGT. This CDR3 contains 12 residues. Losses at the gene ends were 2 bases for V and 6 bases for J; bases not matched to a gene: 0.

This clone was detected ten times or more. The sequenced part of the CDR3 DNA is TGTGCCAGTAGTATGGCCCGACAGGGAAGGAACACTGAA. This sequence encodes CASSMARQGRNTE. The full CDR3 reads CASSMARQGRNTEAFF. V usage is TRBV19 and J usage is TRBJ1-1; 7 nucleotides match TRBD1. The CDR3 end lies 3 residues beyond the end of the read and is filled in from the germline J gene. J gave up 1 base and V 3 bases, and 8 bases lay outside the gene matches. Germline assignment: CDR1 LNHDA and CDR2 SQIVND (reference sequence). This CDR3 spans 16 amino acids.

This clone was seen many times. Sequencing ends 3 residues short of the CDR3 end; the germline J gene provides the rest. The chain recombines TRBV5-4 with TRBJ2-1, with 8 bases identical to TRBD1. There are 16 residues in the CDR3. V shed 1 base, J shed 0 bases, and the junction held 3 bases outside the gene matches. Germline CDR1 SGHNT, CDR2 YYREEE (reference sequence). CDR3 bases read: TGTGCCAGCAGCTTGAGACAGGGGAGCTCCTACAATGAG. This gives the protein CASSLRQGSSYNE. The entire CDR3 sequence reads CASSLRQGSSYNEQFF.

This clone has at least ten counts. The CDR3 goes on 3 residues after the read ends, and that part is filled in from the germline J gene. The V and J genes are TRBV19 and TRBJ2-3; weak D call: TRBD1 (5 bases). Germline CDR1 LNHDA, CDR2 SQIVND (reference sequence). Trimming took 5 bases from V and 5 from J, leaving 14 bases between them. This CDR3 contains 14 residues. The sequenced CDR3 bases are TGTGCCAGTAGTGTCCAAATAGGGGTAGATACG. Its protein product is CASSVQIGVDT. The CDR3 in full is CASSVQIGVDTQYF.

This clone was found many times. The missing CDR3 end, 3 residues past where the read stops, is filled in from the germline J gene. The chain has TRBV10-1 and TRBJ2-3; TRBD2 matches 9 bases. The CDR3 runs to 15 residues. The junction had 5 bases not matched to a gene; V was cut back by 2 bases and J by 5 bases. CDR1 WNHNN and CDR2 SYGVQD come from the germline V gene (reference sequence). CDR3 sequence reads: CASSERAGGLDTQYF. The sequenced CDR3 bases are TGCGCCAGCAGTGAGAGAGCGGGAGGACTAGATACG.

Ten or more counts support this clone. The CDR3 end falls 3 residues outside the read, so it is completed with the germline J gene. The V gene is TRBV4-2, the J gene TRBJ2-3; possibly TRBD1 for D (8 bases). The CDR3 consists of 15 residues. Germline lookup yields CDR1 LGHNA and CDR2 YNFKEQ. The CDR3 reads CASSQGGTGGETQYF. The sequenced part of the CDR3 DNA is TGTGCCAGCAGCCAAGGGGGCACAGGGGGGGAGACG.

At least ten counts were recorded for this clone. The read ends 3 residues shy of where the CDR3 ends; the end is completed using the germline J gene. The rearrangement joins TRBV5-1 to TRBJ2-5, with 8 bases matching TRBD1. V dropped 6 bases and J dropped 5; count of bases not matched to a gene: 9. The CDR3 totals 14 residues. Germline CDR1 SGHRS, CDR2 YFSETQ. The CDR3 DNA, read in part, is TGCGCCAGCACCACAGGGGGTCGAGGGGAGACC. Protein: CASTTGGRGET. The whole CDR3 protein is CASTTGGRGETQYF.

This clone was counted at least ten times. Read coverage stops 3 residues before the CDR3 terminus; the germline J gene supplies the remainder. The rearrangement joins TRBV5-1 to TRBJ2-1; D is undetermined. The germline V and J ends were trimmed by 3 bases and 9 bases, with 10 bases remaining between them. This CDR3 spans 12 amino acids. CDR1 is SGHRS and CDR2 is YFSETQ in the germline V gene. CDR3 DNA (partial): TGCGCCAGCAGCTCTGTAGCTCCTGAG. The encoded protein is CASSSVAPE. The CDR3 in full is CASSSVAPEQFF.

This clone was found many times. The read finishes 3 residues shy of the CDR3 end, and the germline J gene is used to complete it. This rearrangement joins TRBV14 to TRBJ2-7; no reliable D call. The germline gives CDR1 SGHDN, CDR2 FVKESK. CDR3 length equals 11 residues. V shed 1 base and J shed 5 bases, with 3 bases lying between them. Partial CDR3 DNA: TGTGCCAGCAGCCAAGGGCACGAG. The encoded protein is CASSQGHE. The CDR3 in full is CASSQGHEQYF.

This clone was counted many times. Read coverage stops 3 residues before the CDR3 terminus; the germline J gene supplies the remainder. The rearrangement uses TRBV7-2 and TRBJ2-3, with D tentatively TRBD2 (6 bases). Trimming left V 1 base short and J 0 bases short, with 8 bases between. The CDR3 extends over 15 amino acids. CDR1 and CDR2 (germline): SGHTA, FQGNSA. The CDR3 reads CASSLVGTSTDTQYF. The sequenced part of the CDR3 DNA is TGTGCCAGCAGCTTAGTCGGGACTAGCACAGATACG.

This clone was seen ten or more times. The CDR3 end falls 3 residues outside the read, so it is completed with the germline J gene. The rearrangement links TRBV7-9 to TRBJ2-1, with 7 bases that match TRBD2. CDR1 is SEHNR and CDR2 is FQNEAQ in the germline V gene (reference sequence). Unmatched junction bases numbered 10, after V lost 5 bases and J lost 6 bases. The CDR3 has 15 amino acids. CDR3 residues: CASSPRGGRGNEQFF. CDR3 bases read: TGTGCCAGCAGCCCACGCGGGGGAAGGGGCAATGAG. Combining the CDR3 with reference TRBV7-9 and TRBJ2-1 gives the whole variable domain DTGVSQNPRHKITKRGQNVTFRCDPISEHNRLYWYRQTLGQGPEFLTYFQNEAQLEKSRLLSDRFSAERPKGSFSTLEIQRTEQGDSAMYLCASSPRGGRGNEQFFGPGTRLTVL.

There are many counts of this clone. The CDR3 end lies 3 residues beyond the end of the read and is filled in from the germline J gene. V usage is TRBV19 and J usage is TRBJ2-6; 7 bases fit TRBD1. J was trimmed by 2 bases and V by 2 bases; bases with no gene match: 0. The CDR3 has 15 residues. Germline V gene data show CDR1 as LNHDA and CDR2 as SQIVND (reference sequence). The CDR3 sequence: CASSITGAGANVLTF. CDR3 DNA, as far as it was read: TGTGCCAGTAGTATAACAGGGGCTGGGGCCAACGTC.

This clone was observed at least ten times. The read is 3 residues too short to cover the CDR3 end, so that end is filled in from the germline J gene. The J gene is TRBJ1-1, the V gene TRBV4-1; the D gene is possibly TRBD1 (6 bases). The CDR3 is 14 amino acids. The germline gives CDR1 MGHRA, CDR2 YSYEKL. V lost 5 bases, J lost 4 bases, and 14 bases lay in between. The CDR3 DNA, read in part, is TGCGCCAGCAGCGGCAGGGGCCGGGGCACTGAA. This translates into CASSGRGRGTE. The entire CDR3 protein is CASSGRGRGTEAFF.

This clone was detected ten times or more. With the read ending 3 residues before the CDR3 end, the germline J gene is used to fill in that end. This chain connects TRBV20-1 to TRBJ1-2; no reliable D call. This CDR3 is 14 amino acids long. Trimming stripped 1 base from V and 1 base from J, with 10 bases between. Germline CDR1 is DFQATT and CDR2 is SNEGSKA (reference sequence). The CDR3 is CSARGVVVNYGYTF. The part of the CDR3 DNA that was read is TGCAGTGCTAGAGGCGTAGTGGTTAACTATGGC.

This clone has ten or more counts. The read comes to an end 3 residues before the CDR3 does, leaving the germline J gene to fill in the end. The same CDR3 also results from other DNA sequences found in this sample. This rearrangement joins TRBV20-1 to TRBJ2-7, with 7 bases matching TRBD2. Germline loops: CDR1 DFQATT, CDR2 SNEGSKA (reference sequence). The length of the CDR3 is 12 residues. The V gene end was trimmed by 5 bases and the J gene end by 4 bases; junction bases not matched to a gene: 5. The CDR3 loop is CSASPSGYEQYF. The part of the CDR3 DNA that was read is TGCAGTGCTTCCCCTAGCGGATACGAG.

This clone has a count of ten or more. The read ends 3 residues shy of where the CDR3 ends; the end is completed using the germline J gene. The V and J genes are TRBV5-1 and TRBJ1-2; 8 bases are a match to TRBD1. CDR1 is SGHRS and CDR2 is YFSETQ in the germline V gene. This CDR3 is 16 amino acids long. The V gene end was trimmed by 2 bases and the J gene end by 5 bases; junction bases not matched to a gene: 11. CDR3 in amino acids: CASSLGTGGRVYGYTF. CDR3 DNA (partial): TGCGCCAGCAGCTTAGGGACAGGAGGGCGTGTGTATGGC.

This clone appeared many times. Here the CDR3 reads CASSLGAGTKIATTQYF. CDR3 bases read: TGCGCCAGCAGCTTGGGAGCCGGGACAAAAATCGCCACTACG. The gene calls are TRBV5-1 and TRBJ2-3, with TRBD1 as a possible D gene (6 bases). Read data end 3 residues before the CDR3 end; the end is taken from the germline J gene. CDR3 length: 17 residues. Trimming removed 0 bases from V and 8 bases from J, with 22 bases in between. Germline-derived CDR1 and CDR2 are SGHRS and YFSETQ.

This clone was seen repeatedly, ten times or more. The sequence runs out 3 residues before the end of the CDR3; the remainder is reconstructed from the germline J gene. The V gene is TRBV28, the J gene TRBJ2-7, with D maybe TRBD1 (5 bases). CDR3 length equals 19 residues. V was clipped by 3 bases and J by 0 bases, with 24 bases between them. Germline loops: CDR1 MDHEN, CDR2 SYDVKM. The chain's CDR3 is CASSFRSLRQRRSSYEQYF. CDR3 DNA, as far as it was read: TGTGCCAGCAGTTTTAGGAGCCTCCGACAGCGCCGAAGCTCCTACGAG.

This clone has just a few counts. The read falls 3 residues short of the CDR3 end, and the missing part is taken from the germline J gene. The chain couples TRBV5-1 to TRBJ2-7; 7 nucleotides agree with TRBD2. V lost 0 bases to trimming and J lost 1 base; unmatched junction nucleotides: 4. The CDR3 sequence is 15 residues long. Per germline, CDR1 SGHRS and CDR2 YFSETQ. Partial CDR3 DNA: TGCGCCAGCAGCTTGGACGCGGGGGAGTCCTACGAG. This translates into CASSLDAGESYE. The CDR3, in full, reads CASSLDAGESYEQYF.

This clone came up many times. The read halts 3 residues ahead of the CDR3 end, with the missing end drawn from the germline J gene. The chain employs TRBV5-1 and TRBJ2-3; D is possibly TRBD1 (6 bases). Trimming shortened V by 4 bases and J by 8 bases, and 26 bases separated the two germline ends. Germline loops: CDR1 SGHRS, CDR2 YFSETQ. The CDR3 has 17 residues. The CDR3 DNA, read in part, is TGCGCCAGCAGCATTCGACAGGACCTAGGGGTGGCGGGTACG. Protein sequence: CASSIRQDLGVAGT. The entire CDR3 protein reads CASSIRQDLGVAGTQYF. Together with reference TRBV5-1 and TRBJ2-3, the CDR3 gives the full variable domain: KAGVTQTPRYLIKTRGQQVTLSCSPISGHRSVSWYQQTPGQGLQFLFEYFSETQRNKGNFPGRFSGRQFSNSRSEMNVSTLELGDSALYLCASSIRQDLGVAGTQYFGPGTRLTVL.

The sample holds many counts of this clone. Sequencing ends 3 residues short of the CDR3 end; the germline J gene provides the rest. This chain connects TRBV7-8 to TRBJ2-2; unclear D gene. Deletions cut 3 bases from V and 7 bases from J, with 3 bases between. Germline-derived CDR1 and CDR2 are SGHVS and FQNEAQ. The CDR3 sequence is 11 residues long. Incomplete CDR3 DNA: TGTGCCAGCAGCTTCATCGGGGAG. Protein: CASSFIGE. The full CDR3 protein reads CASSFIGELFF.

This clone has at least ten counts. The read ends 3 residues shy of where the CDR3 ends; the end is completed using the germline J gene. J is TRBJ1-5 and V is TRBV6-1; D perhaps matches TRBD1 (5 bases). Germline V gives CDR1 MNHNS, CDR2 SASEGT. The V end was cut by 4 bases, the J end by 7 bases, with 11 bases between. The CDR3 runs to 13 residues. The DNA read from the CDR3 is TGTGCCAGCAGTGCAGGGATTAACCAGCCC. Translated: CASSAGINQP. Given in full, the CDR3 is CASSAGINQPQHF.

There are many counts of this clone. The read ends 3 residues early relative to the CDR3; the germline J gene fills the gap. This rearrangement joins TRBV28 to TRBJ1-3; the D gene is possibly TRBD1 (5 bases). The V gene's germline CDR1 is MDHEN and CDR2 SYDVKM. This CDR3 has 14 residues. Trimming took off 2 bases at V and 1 base at J, with 6 bases between the two ends. The CDR3: CASSLDSSGNTIYF. The covered CDR3 bases are TGTGCCAGCAGTTTAGACAGTTCTGGAAACACC. The variable domain in full, completed from reference TRBV28 and TRBJ1-3, reads DVKVTQSSRYLVKRTGEKVFLECVQDMDHENMFWYRQDPGLGLRLIYFSYDVKMKEKGDIPEGYSVSREKKERFSLILESASTNQTSMYLCASSLDSSGNTIYFGEGSWLTVV.

This clone was seen ten or more times. The read falls 3 residues short of the CDR3 end, and the missing part is taken from the germline J gene. The chain has TRBV19 and TRBJ2-7, with D possibly being TRBD2 (5 bases). Germline V gene sequence: CDR1 LNHDA, CDR2 SQIVND (reference sequence). The V end lost 5 bases, the J end lost 3 bases, and 20 bases lay between the germline ends. The CDR3 runs 16 residues. CDR3 bases read: TGTGCCAGTAGTGTCGCGGGTCCCCCGGCGGACTACGAG. Protein product: CASSVAGPPADYE. The complete CDR3 sequence is CASSVAGPPADYEQYF.

This clone was detected many times. The read ends 3 residues early relative to the CDR3; the germline J gene fills the gap. This chain connects TRBV14 to TRBJ2-7, with 10 bases lining up with TRBD2. Germline CDR1 and CDR2: SGHDN and FVKESK. CDR3 size: 15 residues. Trimming took 3 bases from V and 2 from J; bases not matched to a gene: 4. CDR3 in amino acids: CASSHTSGITYEQYF. Incomplete CDR3 DNA: TGTGCCAGCAGCCATACTAGCGGGATCACCTACGAG.

This clone was detected many times. Read sequence stops 3 residues before the CDR3 end, and the germline J gene provides the missing end. The gene calls are TRBV20-1 and TRBJ2-2; 9 nucleotides align to TRBD2. From germline, CDR1 is DFQATT and CDR2 SNEGSKA (reference sequence). CDR3 size: 18 residues. V trimming: 0 bases; J trimming: 5 bases; junction bases outside the gene matches: 13. The CDR3 region is CSAREVAGGARSTGELFF. The covered CDR3 bases are TGCAGTGCTAGAGAAGTGGCGGGGGGGGCGCGTAGTACCGGGGAG.

This clone showed up many times. The read ends 3 residues early relative to the CDR3; the germline J gene fills the gap. This chain uses TRBV20-1 with TRBJ2-2; 7 nucleotides match TRBD2. The CDR3 consists of 17 residues. Germline CDR1 is DFQATT and CDR2 is SNEGSKA (reference sequence). J lost 0 bases, V lost 3 bases, and 10 bases had no gene match. CDR3 bases read: TGCAGTGCTAGCGGGGGGTGGGGTAAGACGAACACCGGGGAG. This translates into CSASGGWGKTNTGE. From start to end, the CDR3 is CSASGGWGKTNTGELFF.

This clone was seen many times. The read stops 3 residues short of the end of the CDR3; the missing end is completed from the germline J gene. The chain couples TRBV6-1 to TRBJ2-5, with D possibly matching TRBD1 (6 bases). V was pared by 2 bases and J by 7 bases, with 20 bases between. Germline V gives CDR1 MNHNS, CDR2 SASEGT. The CDR3 loop spans 16 amino acids. The CDR3 loop reads CASSERGLSQGGTQYF. The CDR3 DNA, read in part, is TGTGCCAGCAGTGAACGCGGACTCTCCCAAGGGGGGACC.